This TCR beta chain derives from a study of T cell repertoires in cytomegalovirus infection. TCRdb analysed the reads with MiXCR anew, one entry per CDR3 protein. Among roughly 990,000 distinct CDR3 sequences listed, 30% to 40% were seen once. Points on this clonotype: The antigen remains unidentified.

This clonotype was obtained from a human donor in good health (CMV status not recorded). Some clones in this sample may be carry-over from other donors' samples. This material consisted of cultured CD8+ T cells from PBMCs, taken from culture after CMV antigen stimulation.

CDR3 sequence reads: CASSYSILHPDLSASNQPQHF. As DNA, the CDR3 is TGTGCCAGCAGTTACTCGATATTGCATCCGGATCTGAGTGCTAGCAATCAGCCCCAGCATTTT. V is TRBV6-2 or TRBV6-3 and J is TRBJ1-5; D gene uncertain. The germline gives CDR1 MNHEY, CDR2 SVGEGT. Deletions cut 0 bases from V and 0 bases from J, with 24 bases between. The CDR3 length is 21 residues.